The rows below give T cell receptor beta chains drawn from one sample of a study of T cell repertoires in cytomegalovirus infection. TCRdb fed the reads into MiXCR, producing one record per CDR3 protein. This sample has more than 200,000 distinct CDR3 sequences, with around 9% found just once. The source material was PBMCs. The receptors were sampled from a human donor in good health (CMV status not recorded). Some clones in this sample may be carry-over from other donors' samples. Both conserved end residues are trimmed from each CDR3.

J gene: TRBJ1-2
V gene: TRBV12-3/TRBV12-4
CDR3 protein: ASTRGGFNYGYT

J gene: TRBJ1-5
V gene: TRBV7-2
CDR3 protein: ASSLEHSPNQPQH

J gene: TRBJ2-7
V gene: TRBV29-1
CDR3 protein: SAGTVTYEQY

J gene: TRBJ2-5
V gene: TRBV7-2
CDR3 protein: ASSFSGSQTQY

J gene: TRBJ1-3
V gene: TRBV7-8
CDR3 protein: ASSREGGNTIY

J gene: TRBJ1-4
V gene: TRBV7-6
CDR3 protein: ASSNGQGVEKLF

J gene: TRBJ1-6
V gene: TRBV12-5
CDR3 protein: ASGSLRDFDSPLH

J gene: TRBJ2-4
V gene: TRBV27
CDR3 protein: ASSLSFRDKKNIQY

J gene: TRBJ2-7
V gene: TRBV6-2/TRBV6-3
CDR3 protein: ASSRPSSYEQY

J gene: TRBJ2-1
V gene: TRBV6-5
CDR3 protein: ASRKTSQRLPEVNEQF

J gene: TRBJ1-3
V gene: TRBV7-9
CDR3 protein: ASSPDKRILSGNTIY

J gene: TRBJ1-6
V gene: TRBV7-2
CDR3 protein: ASSLDTGYSPLH

J gene: TRBJ1-2
V gene: TRBV7-2
CDR3 protein: ASSSERAFRYGYT

J gene: TRBJ1-2
V gene: TRBV20-1
CDR3 protein: SAAASLDGYGYT

J gene: TRBJ1-3
V gene: TRBV7-2
CDR3 protein: ASSLGNDGNTIY

J gene: TRBJ2-7
V gene: TRBV7-3
CDR3 protein: ASSLTSTTHEQY

J gene: TRBJ2-2
V gene: TRBV7-2
CDR3 protein: ASSPGLAGGHYTGELF

J gene: TRBJ1-6
V gene: TRBV2
CDR3 protein: ASRGQLNSPLH

J gene: TRBJ1-5
V gene: TRBV5-1
CDR3 protein: ASSLESAGPNQPQH

J gene: TRBJ2-6
V gene: TRBV30
CDR3 protein: AWRPGTAGANVLT

J gene: TRBJ2-3
V gene: TRBV20-1
CDR3 protein: SASSGTGHTDTQY

J gene: TRBJ1-2
V gene: TRBV10-3
CDR3 protein: AISGIQLGNGYT

J gene: TRBJ2-7
V gene: TRBV28
CDR3 protein: ASSFSQGAYEQY

J gene: TRBJ2-3
V gene: TRBV7-9
CDR3 protein: ASRLTGGSTDTQY

J gene: TRBJ2-5
V gene: TRBV7-2
CDR3 protein: ASSLQNTRTQY

J gene: TRBJ2-7
V gene: TRBV28
CDR3 protein: ASSPSDSVREQY

J gene: TRBJ1-1
V gene: TRBV7-8
CDR3 protein: ASSRKNEAF

J gene: TRBJ2-3
V gene: TRBV10-3
CDR3 protein: AIKRGQLTDTQY

J gene: TRBJ2-1
V gene: TRBV4-1
CDR3 protein: ASSQGRASRQF

J gene: TRBJ2-3
V gene: TRBV20-1
CDR3 protein: SVQGQDTQY

J gene: TRBJ1-2
V gene: TRBV12-3/TRBV12-4
CDR3 protein: ASSSPGTAYGYT

J gene: TRBJ2-7
V gene: TRBV20-1
CDR3 protein: SAVGQGPGEQY

J gene: TRBJ2-2
V gene: TRBV5-4
CDR3 protein: ASSHPLWGQTGELF

J gene: TRBJ2-6
V gene: TRBV7-8
CDR3 protein: VSSSRTGELGANVLT

J gene: TRBJ2-1
V gene: TRBV5-1
CDR3 protein: ASSLEGLASNEQF

J gene: TRBJ2-3
V gene: TRBV11-2
CDR3 protein: ASSARLDHTQY

J gene: TRBJ2-3
V gene: TRBV12-3/TRBV12-4
CDR3 protein: ASGRVDTQY

J gene: TRBJ2-7
V gene: TRBV12-3/TRBV12-4
CDR3 protein: ASSLAGAGAVQY

J gene: TRBJ1-6
V gene: TRBV7-3
CDR3 protein: ASSLQPTYNSPLH

J gene: TRBJ1-5
V gene: TRBV7-8
CDR3 protein: ASSSRPRGGNQPQH

J gene: TRBJ1-2
V gene: TRBV19
CDR3 protein: ASSTRDGYGYT

J gene: TRBJ1-6
V gene: TRBV7-2
CDR3 protein: ASGDPNSPLH